This TCR beta chain originates from a study of beta chain features in type 1 diabetes. General observations from the study: Sequencing the cDNA could make cells with high TCR expression show up more than they should. There was a moderate but significant shortening of TCRB CDR3s in all four CD4+ subsets of Type 1 diabetes patients.

All of the isolated RNA was reverse transcribed, so expressed TCRB transcripts were sequenced. Samples of naive, central memory and regulatory T cells yielded a mean of about 3.5 million reads. TCRdb's copy holds only in-frame clones and misses some; the assay was immunoSEQ multiplex PCR. The table records under 300,000 clones, approximately 10% of them present only once. The authors sorted CD4+ naive, central memory, regulatory and stem cell-like memory cells via CD45RO/CCR7/CD25/CD127/CD95/CD27. Without exception, sorted populations had purity beyond 95%. Germline V lookup: CDR1 SGDLS, CDR2 YYNGEE. The CDR3 is made up of 15 amino acids. The germline V and J ends were trimmed by 3 bases and 5 bases, with 14 bases remaining between them. This clone was found a few times. The antigen remains unidentified.

This receptor was identified in a man in his thirties or forties with type 1 diabetes. V and J are TRBV9 and TRBJ1-4; D not resolved. Material for sequencing was naive CD4+ T cells from blood. The CDR3 DNA follows: TGTGCCAGCAGCGCCAGCGGACGTTCAAATGAAAAACTGTTTTTT. This translates into CASSASGRSNEKLFF.